Below, 31 T cell receptor beta chains from the same sample are listed, as sequenced in a study of radiation and T cells in renal cell carcinoma. Time point noted: blood 4 weeks post-SBRT, at nephrectomy. Sample treatment: 15 Gy SBRT to primary tumor, nephrectomy 4 weeks later. This table comes from immunoSEQ multiplex PCR, and its TCRdb copy is limited to in-frame clones, with some not included. In the table there are 150,000 to 200,000 clones, 88% of which are singletons. The sample was blood, taken from a patient whose treatment included radiotherapy and nephrectomy. These receptors all come from a woman aged 50 to 65 with renal cell carcinoma.

V usage is TRBV25-1 and J usage is TRBJ2-1, with TRBD2 identical over 11 bases. The CDR3 covers 15 residues. V lost 5 bases to trimming and J lost 5 bases; unmatched junction nucleotides: 5. CDR1 and CDR2 from the germline V gene are MGHDK and SYGVNS. The CDR3 reads CASSQLAGGDNEQFF. Written as DNA, the CDR3 is TGTGCCAGCAGTCAGCTAGCGGGGGGAGACAATGAGCAGTTCTTC.

The chain is built from TRBV13 and TRBJ2-7, with 8 bases identical to TRBD1. Trimming took 5 bases from V and 5 from J; bases not matched to a gene: 8. The CDR3 covers 14 residues. The germline V gene has CDR1 PRHDT and CDR2 FYEKMQ (reference sequence). The CDR3 here is CASSPRTGLNEQYF. The CDR3, as DNA: TGTGCCAGCAGCCCCCGGACAGGGTTAAACGAGCAGTACTTC. The full variable domain, in which reference TRBV13 and TRBJ2-7 provide the parts outside the CDR3, is AAGVIQSPRHLIKEKRETATLKCYPIPRHDTVYWYQQGPGQDPQFLISFYEKMQSDKGSIPDRFSAQQFSDYHSELNMSSLELGDSALYFCASSPRTGLNEQYFGPGTRLTVT.

The rearrangement joins TRBV6-1 to TRBJ2-3; 9 nucleotides align to TRBD1. The germline V gene encodes CDR1 MNHNS and CDR2 SASEGT. The CDR3 is 16 amino acids. V shed 4 bases and J 4 bases; nucleotides not matched to a gene: 9. CDR3 in DNA: TGTGCCAGCAGTGTATCCGGACAGGGGTGGGCAGATACGCAGTATTTT. It is translated as CASSVSGQGWADTQYF.

The chain joins TRBV18 to TRBJ2-1; D gene uncertain. Per the germline V gene, CDR1 is KGHSH and CDR2 is LQKENI. Trimming removed 5 bases at V and 14 bases at J, with 13 bases between. This CDR3 has 11 amino acids. CDR3 coding DNA: TGTGCCAGCTCATCCGGCCTTAGGGAGTTCTTC. This translates into CASSSGLREFF.

The chain carries TRBV7-9 and TRBJ1-5; TRBD1 aligns across 7 bases. The CDR3 extends over 17 amino acids. V lost 3 bases and J lost 7; bases outside the gene matches: 15. Germline V gives CDR1 SEHNR, CDR2 FQNEAQ (reference sequence). For the CDR3, the DNA is TGTGCCAGCAGCTTCACTTTACAGGGGTCAGGGAGACAGCCCCAGCATTTT. This encodes CASSFTLQGSGRQPQHF.

The chain combines TRBV7-9 with TRBJ1-1; the D is unclear. V lost 6 bases and J 1 base, leaving 12 bases between the germline ends. This CDR3 has 14 residues. CDR1 and CDR2 from the germline V gene are SEHNR and FQNEAQ (reference sequence). CDR3 residues: CASSPGLQNTEAFF. CDR3 coding DNA: TGTGCCAGCAGTCCCGGATTACAGAACACTGAAGCTTTCTTT.

This clone was observed a single time. This chain connects TRBV10-2 to TRBJ1-4; D is ambiguous. Germline V gives CDR1 WSHSY, CDR2 SAAADI. This CDR3 is built from 14 residues. Trimming took off 1 base at V and 4 bases at J, with 7 bases between the two ends. Here the CDR3 reads CASSEWQINEKLFF. DNA for the CDR3: TGCGCCAGCAGTGAGTGGCAAATTAATGAAAAACTGTTTTTT.

The chain carries TRBV2 and TRBJ2-2; D ambiguous. The CDR3 spans 14 residues. V was pared by 3 bases and J by 6 bases, with 11 bases between. Germline V lookup: CDR1 SNHLY, CDR2 FYNNEI. Here the CDR3 DNA reads TGTGCCAGCAGTGAGACCGGGCAAGCCGGGGAGCTGTTTTTT. Residues: CASSETGQAGELFF.

This sequence joins TRBV5-1 and TRBJ2-1; 10 positions agree with TRBD1. The germline gives CDR1 SGHRS, CDR2 YFSETQ. The V gene end was trimmed by 0 bases and the J gene end by 6 bases; junction bases not matched to a gene: 3. CDR3 length: 15 residues. The CDR3 coding sequence is TGCGCCAGCAGCTTGGCCGGACAGGGGGTCAATGAGCAGTTCTTC. This encodes CASSLAGQGVNEQFF.

This chain links TRBV2 with TRBJ1-4; D might be TRBD1 (6 bases). This CDR3 region has 13 residues. The V end lost 11 bases, the J end lost 10 bases, and 20 bases lay between the germline ends. Germline-derived CDR1 and CDR2 are SNHLY and FYNNEI. This chain's CDR3 is CAGIGRGYRKLFF. The DNA of the CDR3 is TGTGCCGGCATCGGCAGGGGATATAGAAAACTGTTTTTT.

This clone was seen once. The chain is built from TRBV30 and TRBJ2-6; TRBD2 matches at 8 bases. CDR3 length: 17 amino acids. The V gene's germline CDR1 is GTSNPN and CDR2 SVGIG (reference sequence). Trimming removed 1 base from V and 1 base from J; junction bases left unmatched: 6. In DNA, the CDR3 is TGTGCCTGGAGTGCGGGGGGGGCGCAATCTGGGGCCAACGTCCTGACTTTC. Its translation: CAWSAGGAQSGANVLTF.

This chain connects TRBV9 to TRBJ2-7; D remains unclear. The CDR3 length is 13 residues. V lost 0 bases to trimming and J lost 5 bases, with 9 bases between them. The germline gives CDR1 SGDLS, CDR2 YYNGEE. The chain's CDR3 is CASSVGLGDEQYF. CDR3 in DNA: TGTGCCAGCAGCGTAGGGCTAGGCGACGAGCAGTACTTC.

The chain couples TRBV5-1 to TRBJ2-7; the match to TRBD1 covers 9 bases. The CDR3 sequence is 16 residues long. Germline trimming cut 4 bases from V and 3 bases from J; bases unmatched to any gene: 11. CDR1 and CDR2 from the germline V gene are SGHRS and YFSETQ. In DNA form, the CDR3 reads TGCGCCAGCAGCGACCACAGGGGGCTAACGCTCTACGAGCAGTACTTC. Translating gives CASSDHRGLTLYEQYF.

The rearrangement uses TRBV5-6 and TRBJ2-1, with D possibly matching TRBD1 (5 bases). The CDR3 has 15 residues. Per the germline V gene, CDR1 is SGHDT and CDR2 is YYEEEE. Trimming removed 5 bases from V and 0 bases from J, with 12 bases in between. The CDR3 loop reads CASRRTPGSYNEQFF. CDR3 DNA: TGTGCCAGCAGACGGACACCCGGCTCCTACAATGAGCAGTTCTTC.

The V call is TRBV15, the J call TRBJ1-1, with 10 bases aligning to TRBD1. Trimming removed 3 bases from V and 4 bases from J; junction bases left unmatched: 8. The CDR3 consists of 16 residues. Looked up from germline, CDR1 is LNHNV and CDR2 is YYDKDF (reference sequence). The CDR3 DNA is TGTGCCACCAGCAGGGGGACAGGGGTTATCCCCACTGAAGCTTTCTTT. It codes for CATSRGTGVIPTEAFF.

This clone was found once. This rearrangement joins TRBV2 to TRBJ2-1, with 16 nucleotides matching TRBD2. The CDR3 is made up of 16 amino acids. The germline CDR1 and CDR2 sequences are SNHLY and FYNNEI. Trimming at V came to 5 bases and at J to 7 bases, leaving 5 bases not matched to a gene. The CDR3 DNA sequence: TGTGCCAGCAGTAATCCGGGACTAGCGGGGGGGAATGAGCAGTTCTTC. Residues: CASSNPGLAGGNEQFF.

This rearrangement joins TRBV7-9 to TRBJ2-1; 8 positions match TRBD1. J was trimmed by 5 bases and V by 5 bases; bases with no gene match: 11. CDR1 is SEHNR and CDR2 is FQNEAQ in the germline V gene (reference sequence). The CDR3 is 16 amino acids. This CDR3 is CASSTRQGTIDNEQFF. The CDR3 region has the DNA TGTGCCAGCAGCACTCGACAGGGGACGATTGACAATGAGCAGTTCTTC. Looking up the rest from reference TRBV7-9 and TRBJ2-1 gives the full variable domain: DTGVSQNPRHKITKRGQNVTFRCDPISEHNRLYWYRQTLGQGPEFLTYFQNEAQLEKSRLLSDRFSAERPKGSFSTLEIQRTEQGDSAMYLCASSTRQGTIDNEQFFGPGTRLTVL.

V is TRBV7-2 and J is TRBJ2-2; no clear D gene. This CDR3 comprises 13 residues. The V gene's germline CDR1 is SGHTA and CDR2 FQGNSA. V was pared by 5 bases and J by 10 bases, with 14 bases between. Written as DNA, the CDR3 is TGTGCCAGCAGCCCCGGACCTTCCTTGGAGCTGTTTTTT. This translates into CASSPGPSLELFF.

V is TRBV5-1 and J is TRBJ2-7; perhaps TRBD2 as D (5 bases). This CDR3 comprises 17 residues. Per the germline V gene, CDR1 is SGHRS and CDR2 is YFSETQ. Between the trimmed V and J ends, which lost 5 bases and 3 bases, there was a span of 24 bases. CDR3 bases: TGCGCCAGCAGTACTTTGAGGGCCCGGAACTGGGACTACGAGCAGTACTTC. Protein sequence: CASSTLRARNWDYEQYF.

The chain uses TRBV7-2 and TRBJ1-2; TRBD1 might be the D (5 bases). Between the trimmed V and J ends, which lost 2 bases and 8 bases, there was a span of 15 bases. Germline V gene sequence: CDR1 SGHTA, CDR2 FQGNSA. The CDR3 has 14 amino acids. The CDR3: CASSLMGPLRGYTF. For the CDR3, the DNA is TGTGCCAGCAGCTTAATGGGACCGCTTCGGGGCTACACCTTC. Full variable domain (missing parts from reference TRBV7-2 and TRBJ1-2): GAGVSQSPSNKVTEKGKDVELRCDPISGHTALYWYRQSLGQGLEFLIYFQGNSAPDKSGLPSDRFSAERTGGSVSTLTIQRTQQEDSAVYLCASSLMGPLRGYTFGSGTRLTVV.

This chain connects TRBV7-2 to TRBJ1-1; D is uncertain. The CDR3 totals 13 residues. The germline gives CDR1 SGHTA, CDR2 FQGNSA. The V gene lost 2 bases and the J gene lost 1 base, with 5 bases spanning the gap. The CDR3 region has the DNA TGTGCCAGCAGCTTATATTGGAACACTGAAGCTTTCTTT. Protein product: CASSLYWNTEAFF.

CDR3: CARPKGRTTGELFF. In DNA form, the CDR3 reads TGTGCCCGTCCTAAGGGGCGGACCACCGGGGAGCTGTTTTTT. The chain employs TRBV7-9 and TRBJ2-2; D possibly corresponds to TRBD1 (5 bases). CDR1 and CDR2 (germline): SEHNR, FQNEAQ (reference sequence). The ends were cut back, 11 bases at V and 4 bases at J, with 17 bases in the middle. CDR3 length: 14 residues.

V gene TRBV30 combines with J gene TRBJ2-3; D is unresolved. Germline values: CDR1 GTSNPN, CDR2 SVGIG (reference sequence). V was cut by 8 bases and J by 3 bases, with 18 bases left in between. The CDR3 runs 14 residues. The DNA for the CDR3 is TGTGCCACCAGACCCAACATCGGGACAGATACGCAGTATTTT. Protein sequence: CATRPNIGTDTQYF.

The table lists this clone with a count of one. The genes are TRBV10-2 and TRBJ1-5; D remains unclear. The CDR3 totals 14 residues. The ends were cut back, 3 bases at V and 4 bases at J, with 10 bases in the middle. Germline CDR1 is WSHSY and CDR2 is SAAADI. For the CDR3, the DNA is TGCGCCAGCAGTGATGCAGGCCCAAATCAGCCCCAGCATTTT. Its translation: CASSDAGPNQPQHF.

The J gene is TRBJ1-2, the V gene TRBV5-5; no clear D gene. This CDR3 is built from 16 residues. V was shortened by 4 bases and J by 0 bases, with 16 bases between the two germline ends. Germline V CDR1 and CDR2: SGHKS, YYEKEE (reference sequence). CDR3 in amino acids: CASSLTHTAANYGYTF. In DNA form, the CDR3 reads TGTGCCAGCAGCCTTACCCACACCGCAGCTAACTATGGCTACACCTTC.

This chain joins TRBV5-1 and TRBJ1-1, with D perhaps TRBD1 (6 bases). With 4 bases removed from V and 1 base from J, the gap between germline ends came to 14 bases. This CDR3 has 15 residues. The germline gives CDR1 SGHRS, CDR2 YFSETQ. The CDR3 DNA sequence: TGCGCCAGCAGCCTACGGCAGGGGCGGAACACTGAAGCTTTCTTT. It encodes CASSLRQGRNTEAFF.

J is TRBJ2-1 and V is TRBV7-3; D is possibly TRBD1 or TRBD2 (5 bases each). The V end lost 5 bases, the J end lost 5 bases, and 13 bases lay between the germline ends. The CDR3 loop spans 14 amino acids. Per the germline V gene, CDR1 is SGHTA and CDR2 is FQGTGA. CDR3 in DNA: TGTGCCAGCAGCGTGGGGACCTCGAACAATGAGCAGTTCTTC. It is translated as CASSVGTSNNEQFF.

The rearrangement uses TRBV6-5 and TRBJ2-1; D remains unclear. This CDR3 comprises 15 residues. The germline gives CDR1 MNHEY, CDR2 SVGAGI. V was pared by 5 bases and J by 2 bases, with 13 bases between. DNA for the CDR3: TGTGCCAGCAGTGCCCCGAGTCGGGCCTACAATGAGCAGTTCTTC. Translating it yields CASSAPSRAYNEQFF.

The chain uses TRBV13 and TRBJ1-2, with 11 bases matching TRBD1. This CDR3 contains 15 residues. Looked up from germline, CDR1 is PRHDT and CDR2 is FYEKMQ (reference sequence). With V trimmed by 3 bases and J by 8 bases, 8 bases remained unmatched. CDR3 sequence: CASSFGQGALGGYTF. The CDR3 DNA sequence: TGTGCCAGCAGCTTCGGACAGGGGGCGCTGGGAGGCTACACCTTC.

The rearrangement links TRBV9 to TRBJ1-5; 7 positions match TRBD1. The germline V gene has CDR1 SGDLS and CDR2 YYNGEE. This CDR3 has 14 amino acids. V shed 0 bases and J 5 bases; nucleotides not matched to a gene: 2. CDR3 protein: CASSVEGADQPQHF. CDR3 nucleotides: TGTGCCAGCAGCGTAGAGGGGGCTGATCAGCCCCAGCATTTT.

This chain connects TRBV30 to TRBJ2-7; D remains unclear. Germline assignment: CDR1 GTSNPN and CDR2 SVGIG (reference sequence). Trimming took off 7 bases at V and 0 bases at J, with 10 bases between the two ends. CDR3 size: 12 residues. The CDR3 DNA reads TGTGCCTCCAAGGGAAGCTCCTACGAGCAGTACTTC. As protein: CASKGSSYEQYF. Together with reference TRBV30 and TRBJ2-7, the CDR3 gives the full variable domain: SQTIHQWPATLVQPVGSPLSLECTVEGTSNPNLYWYRQAAGRGLQLLFYSVGIGQISSEVPQNLSASRPQDRQFILSSKKLLLSDSGFYLCASKGSSYEQYFGPGTRLTVT.